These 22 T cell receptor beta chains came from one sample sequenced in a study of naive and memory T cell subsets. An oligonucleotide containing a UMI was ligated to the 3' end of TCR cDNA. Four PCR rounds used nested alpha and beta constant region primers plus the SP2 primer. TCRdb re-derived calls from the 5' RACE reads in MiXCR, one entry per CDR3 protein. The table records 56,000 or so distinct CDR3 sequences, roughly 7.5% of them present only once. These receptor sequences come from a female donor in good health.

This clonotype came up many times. The CDR3 coding sequence is TGCAGCGGGAGAGCAGATACGCAGTATTTT. Its translation: CSGRADTQYF. The chain links TRBV29-1 to TRBJ2-3; D is undetermined. This CDR3 contains 10 residues. In germline, CDR1 is SQVTM, CDR2 ANQGSEA. Deletions cut 7 bases from V and 4 bases from J, with 6 bases between.

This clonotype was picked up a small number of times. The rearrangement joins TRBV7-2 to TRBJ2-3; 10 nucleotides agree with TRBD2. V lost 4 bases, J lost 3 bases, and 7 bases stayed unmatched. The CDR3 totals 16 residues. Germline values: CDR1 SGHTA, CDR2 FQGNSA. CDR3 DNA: TGTGCCAGCAGCTCGGAGCGAGCGGGGGGGACAGATACGCAGTATTTT. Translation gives CASSSERAGGTDTQYF.

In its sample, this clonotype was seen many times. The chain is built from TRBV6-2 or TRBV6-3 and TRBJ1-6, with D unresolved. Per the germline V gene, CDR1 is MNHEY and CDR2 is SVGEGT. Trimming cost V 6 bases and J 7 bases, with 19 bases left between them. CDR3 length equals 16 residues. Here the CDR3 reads CASSRTTGSKNSPLHF. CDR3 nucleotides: TGTGCCAGCAGCCGCACCACCGGGAGTAAGAATTCACCCCTCCACTTT.

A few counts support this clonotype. Written as DNA, the CDR3 is TGTGCCAGCGGCGGCCAGACAGCTTTCTTT. It yields the protein CASGGQTAFF. This chain uses TRBV6-9 with TRBJ1-1; no firm D call. Germline assignment: CDR1 MNHGY and CDR2 SVAAGI. V was clipped by 8 bases and J by 10 bases, with 11 bases between them. CDR3 length equals 10 residues.

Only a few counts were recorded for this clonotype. The CDR3, as DNA: TGTGCCACCAGCAGGAGGGCGGGAAACATTCAGTACTTC. Protein product: CATSRRAGNIQYF. The chain combines TRBV15 with TRBJ2-4; weak D call: TRBD2 (5 bases). From germline, CDR1 is LNHNV and CDR2 YYDKDF (reference sequence). The CDR3 extends over 13 amino acids. V lost 3 bases and J 6 bases, leaving 9 bases between the germline ends.

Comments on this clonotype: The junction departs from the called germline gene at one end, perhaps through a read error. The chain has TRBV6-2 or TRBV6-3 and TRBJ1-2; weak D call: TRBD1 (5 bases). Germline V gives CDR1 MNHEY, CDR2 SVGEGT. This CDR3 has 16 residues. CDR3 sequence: CASSERSVGQRYGDTF. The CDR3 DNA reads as TGTGCCAGCAGCGAACGTAGTGTGGGGCAACGCTATGGCGACACCTTC.

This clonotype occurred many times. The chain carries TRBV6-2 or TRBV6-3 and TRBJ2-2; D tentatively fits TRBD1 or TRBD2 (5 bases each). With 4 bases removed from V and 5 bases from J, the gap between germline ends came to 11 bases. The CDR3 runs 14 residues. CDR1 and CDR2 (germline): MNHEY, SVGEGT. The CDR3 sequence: CASSSPGRTGELFF. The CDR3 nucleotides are TGTGCCAGCAGTTCACCGGGACGAACCGGGGAGCTGTTTTTT.

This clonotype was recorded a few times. The CDR3 protein is CASSLRDSSWAIYF. DNA for the CDR3: TGTGCCAGCAGTTTACGGGACAGCTCATGGGCCATATATTTT. The chain is built from TRBV12-3 or TRBV12-4 and TRBJ1-3; 7 nucleotides line up with TRBD1. J gave up 11 bases and V 2 bases, and 9 bases lay outside the gene matches. This CDR3 has 14 amino acids.

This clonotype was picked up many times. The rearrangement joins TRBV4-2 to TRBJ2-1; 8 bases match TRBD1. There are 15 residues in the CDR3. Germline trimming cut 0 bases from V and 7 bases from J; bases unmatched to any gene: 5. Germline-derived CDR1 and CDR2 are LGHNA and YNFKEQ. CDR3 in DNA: TGTGCCAGCAGCCAAGACATTTACAGGGGGAATGAGCAGTTCTTC. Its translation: CASSQDIYRGNEQFF.

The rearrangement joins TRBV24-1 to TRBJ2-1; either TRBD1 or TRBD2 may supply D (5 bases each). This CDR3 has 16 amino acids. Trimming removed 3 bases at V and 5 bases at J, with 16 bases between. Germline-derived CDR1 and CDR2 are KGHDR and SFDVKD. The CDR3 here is CATSDGGADFDNEQFF. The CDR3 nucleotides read TGTGCCACCAGTGATGGGGGAGCAGACTTCGACAATGAGCAGTTCTTC.

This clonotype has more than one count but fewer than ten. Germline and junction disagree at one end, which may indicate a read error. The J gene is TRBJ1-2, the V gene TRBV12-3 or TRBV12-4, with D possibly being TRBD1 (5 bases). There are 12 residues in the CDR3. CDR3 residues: CASGGHGYGDTF. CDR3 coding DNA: TGTGCCAGCGGCGGACATGGCTATGGCGACACCTTC.

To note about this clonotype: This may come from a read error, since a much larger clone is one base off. The CDR3 region has the DNA TGTGCCAGCAGTTCGTGGACGGCCACCTATGGCGACACCTTC. Its translation: CASSSWTATYGDTF. V and J are TRBV6-5 and TRBJ1-2, with no clear D. This CDR3 has 14 amino acids. Germline CDR1 MNHEY, CDR2 SVGAGI.

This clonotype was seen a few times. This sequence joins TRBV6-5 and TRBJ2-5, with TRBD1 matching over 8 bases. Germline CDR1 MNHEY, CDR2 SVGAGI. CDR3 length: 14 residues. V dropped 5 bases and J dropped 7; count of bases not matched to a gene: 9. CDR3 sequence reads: CASSRQGHLGTQYF. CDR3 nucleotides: TGTGCCAGCAGTCGACAGGGGCATTTAGGGACCCAGTACTTC.

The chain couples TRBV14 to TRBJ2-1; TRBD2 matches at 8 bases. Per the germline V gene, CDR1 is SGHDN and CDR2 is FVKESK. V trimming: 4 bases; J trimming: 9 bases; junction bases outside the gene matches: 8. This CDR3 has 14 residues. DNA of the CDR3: TGTGCCAGCAGCCCCGAGCGACTAGCGACTGAGCAGTTCTTC. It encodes CASSPERLATEQFF.

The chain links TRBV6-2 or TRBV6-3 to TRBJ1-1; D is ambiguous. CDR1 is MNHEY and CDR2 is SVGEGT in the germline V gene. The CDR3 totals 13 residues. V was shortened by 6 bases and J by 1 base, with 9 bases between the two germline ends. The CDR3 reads CASRRPENTEAFF. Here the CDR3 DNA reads TGTGCCAGCAGAAGACCAGAGAACACTGAAGCTTTCTTT.

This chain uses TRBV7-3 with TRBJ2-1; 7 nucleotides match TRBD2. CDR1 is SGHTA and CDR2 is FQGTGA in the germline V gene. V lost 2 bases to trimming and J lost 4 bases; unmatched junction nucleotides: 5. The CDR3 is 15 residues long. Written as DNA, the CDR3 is TGTGCCAGCAGCTTAGGCCTAGCGGATTACAATGAGCAGTTCTTC. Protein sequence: CASSLGLADYNEQFF.

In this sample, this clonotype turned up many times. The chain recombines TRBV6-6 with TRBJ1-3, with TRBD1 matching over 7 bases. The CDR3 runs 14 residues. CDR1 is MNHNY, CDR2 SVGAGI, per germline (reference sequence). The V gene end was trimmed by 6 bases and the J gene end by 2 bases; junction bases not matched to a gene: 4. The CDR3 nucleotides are TGTGCCAGCAGACCCCAGGGGGCTGGAAACACCATATATTTT. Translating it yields CASRPQGAGNTIYF.

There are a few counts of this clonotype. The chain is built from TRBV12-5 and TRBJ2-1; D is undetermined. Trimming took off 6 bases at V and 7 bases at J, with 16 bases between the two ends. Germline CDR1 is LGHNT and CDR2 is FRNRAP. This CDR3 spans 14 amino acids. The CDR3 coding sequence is TGTGCTAGTGGAACCTGGGCTATCTTAAATGAGCAGTTCTTC. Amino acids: CASGTWAILNEQFF.

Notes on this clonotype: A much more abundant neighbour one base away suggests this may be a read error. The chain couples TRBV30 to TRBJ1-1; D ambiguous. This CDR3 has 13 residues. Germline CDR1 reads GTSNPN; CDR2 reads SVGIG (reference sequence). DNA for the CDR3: TGTGCCTGGAGGAAAGATCCGAACACTGAAGCCTTCTTT. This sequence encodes CAWRKDPNTEAFF.

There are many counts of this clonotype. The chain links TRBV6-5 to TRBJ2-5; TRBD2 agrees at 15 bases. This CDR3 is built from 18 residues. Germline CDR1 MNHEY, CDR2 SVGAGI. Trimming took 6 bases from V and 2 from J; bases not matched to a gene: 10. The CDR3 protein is CASSSPGLAGGGQETQYF. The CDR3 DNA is TGTGCCAGCAGCTCCCCGGGACTAGCGGGGGGAGGGCAAGAGACCCAGTACTTC.

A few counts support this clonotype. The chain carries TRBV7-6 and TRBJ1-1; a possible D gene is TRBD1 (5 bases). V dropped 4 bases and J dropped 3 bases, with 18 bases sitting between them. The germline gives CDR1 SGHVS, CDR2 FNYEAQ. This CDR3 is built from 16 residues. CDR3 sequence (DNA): TGTGCCAGCAGCTCCACTCCTTGGGGGTCGGACACTGAAGCTTTCTTT. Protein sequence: CASSSTPWGSDTEAFF. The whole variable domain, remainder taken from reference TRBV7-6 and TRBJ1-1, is GAGVSQSPRYKVTKRGQDVALRCDPISGHVSLYWYRQALGQGPEFLTYFNYEAQQDKSGLPNDRFSAERPEGSISTLTIQRTEQRDSAMYRCASSSTPWGSDTEAFFGQGTRLTVV.

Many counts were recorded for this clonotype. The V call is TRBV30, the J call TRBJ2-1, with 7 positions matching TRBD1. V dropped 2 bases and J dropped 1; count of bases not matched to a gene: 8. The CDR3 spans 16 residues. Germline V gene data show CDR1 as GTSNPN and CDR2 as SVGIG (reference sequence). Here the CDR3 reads CAWSRPRDSSYNEQFF. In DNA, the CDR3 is TGTGCCTGGAGTCGACCCCGGGACAGTTCCTACAATGAGCAGTTCTTC.